Following are 9 T cell receptor beta chains from one sample sequenced in a study of blood T cell repertoires in COVID-19. Here immunoSEQ multiplex PCR was the method, and the copy in TCRdb shows in-frame clones only, minus some. The table shows about 160,000 clones, with around nine tenths occurring only once. Sequencing was done on a sample of peripheral blood. The receptors come from a woman aged 70-85 years with COVID-19, enrolled during active disease.

V is TRBV5-6 and J is TRBJ1-1, with 9 bases aligning to TRBD1. This CDR3 has 15 residues. CDR1 and CDR2 (germline): SGHDT, YYEEEE. V trimming: 1 base; J trimming: 4 bases; junction bases outside the gene matches: 5. The CDR3 coding sequence is TGTGCCAGCAGCTTGTTTTTGACAGGGGGCACTGAAGCTTTCTTT. Its translation: CASSLFLTGGTEAFF.

V gene TRBV7-7 combines with J gene TRBJ1-4; no reliable D call. The CDR3 runs 13 residues. Germline V gene lookup returns CDR1 SSHAT and CDR2 FNYEAQ (reference sequence). This chain's CDR3 is CASSAEPNEKLFF. CDR3 DNA: TGTGCTTCTAGTGCGGAGCCTAATGAAAAACTGTTTTTT.

The V call is TRBV10-2, the J call TRBJ2-4; 9 bases line up with TRBD1. The length of the CDR3 is 14 residues. The V gene's germline CDR1 is WSHSY and CDR2 SAAADI. The junction had 8 bases not matched to a gene; V was cut back by 8 bases and J by 6 bases. The CDR3 region is CASSKQGATNIQYF. CDR3 nucleotide sequence: TGCGCCAGCTCAAAACAGGGGGCAACAAACATTCAGTACTTC.

This clone appeared once. V usage is TRBV28 and J usage is TRBJ1-6; a weak D match, TRBD1 (5 bases). The CDR3 is 15 residues long. Trimming pared 1 base from V and 2 bases from J, leaving 6 bases between. The germline gives CDR1 MDHEN, CDR2 SYDVKM. CDR3 in DNA: TGTGCCAGCAGTTTATTCAGGGCCTATAATTCACCCCTCCACTTT. Translating it yields CASSLFRAYNSPLHF.

This chain connects TRBV6-5 to TRBJ2-7; tentative D call: TRBD2 (6 bases). Germline V gives CDR1 MNHEY, CDR2 SVGAGI. The CDR3 runs to 15 residues. Trimming shortened V by 2 bases and J by 2 bases, and 13 bases separated the two germline ends. The chain's CDR3 is CASSYGRLGPYEQYF. CDR3 in DNA: TGTGCCAGCAGTTACGGTCGACTAGGCCCCTACGAGCAGTACTTC.

This chain links TRBV5-1 with TRBJ1-4; possible D gene TRBD1, 5 bases. V lost 4 bases and J lost 7, with 14 bases in between. CDR1 and CDR2 (germline): SGHRS, YFSETQ. The CDR3 spans 14 residues. The CDR3: CASSDGRGFEKLFF. DNA of the CDR3: TGCGCCAGCAGCGACGGTAGGGGCTTTGAAAAACTGTTTTTT.

This chain joins TRBV28 and TRBJ1-1; D perhaps matches TRBD1 (6 bases). V lost 1 base, J lost 1 base, and 10 bases lay in between. CDR3 length equals 15 residues. Germline assignment: CDR1 MDHEN and CDR2 SYDVKM. The CDR3 DNA reads TGTGCCAGCAGTTTATTGGGGGCGCGGAACACTGAAGCTTTCTTT. Translating it yields CASSLLGARNTEAFF. Based on the CDR3 plus reference TRBV28 and TRBJ1-1, the full variable domain is DVKVTQSSRYLVKRTGEKVFLECVQDMDHENMFWYRQDPGLGLRLIYFSYDVKMKEKGDIPEGYSVSREKKERFSLILESASTNQTSMYLCASSLLGARNTEAFFGQGTRLTVV.

The rearrangement uses TRBV6-1 and TRBJ2-6, with no clear D. Trimming took 3 bases from V and 1 from J, leaving 16 bases between them. Germline assignment: CDR1 MNHNS and CDR2 SASEGT. The CDR3 extends over 18 amino acids. The CDR3 spells CASSELIEATSGANVLTF. The CDR3 coding sequence is TGTGCCAGCAGTGAGCTTATTGAGGCCACTTCTGGGGCCAACGTCCTGACTTTC.

The V call is TRBV5-1, the J call TRBJ2-7, with 7 bases identical to TRBD1. Germline trimming cut 5 bases from V and 3 bases from J; bases unmatched to any gene: 8. The CDR3 length is 14 residues. The V gene's germline CDR1 is SGHRS and CDR2 YFSETQ. The CDR3 nucleotides are TGCGCCAGCAGACAGACAGGGAGTAGCTACGAGCAGTACTTC. Protein: CASRQTGSSYEQYF.